This note documents a single T cell receptor beta chain sequence. What antigen it recognizes has not been identified. No quality values exist for individual bases; no much larger clone is one base distant. This sample stems from a study of cytomegalovirus exposure and HLA in healthy donors (dated by TCRdb to about 2017). Study-level background: An earlier analysis of approximately 640 of the donors reported 250 to 300 Gb of sequence data and 100 million to 140 million unique TCR beta sequences from 150 million to 200 million T cells. An earlier analysis of approximately 580 of the donors used high-throughput TCR beta sequencing to judge whether each TCR beta V gene segment behaved as functional or pseudogenic. All discovery cohort repertoires had been generated on a single sequencing platform. The study used immunosequencing to profile the T cell repertoires of 670 or so subjects and linked those repertoires to cytomegalovirus serostatus. The genetic ancestry cluster associated with self-reported Caucasian donors included 70% to 85% of the 398 genotyped donors. To study patterns of TCR occurrence, a later analysis re-analyzed previously published TCR beta repertoires from 550 to 800 donors and added high-resolution HLA genotyping. HLA typing included class I and class II loci at four-digit resolution. Donor age, sex, ethnicity and CMV serostatus were collected together with the repertoire data. Among roughly 400 genotyped donors of the cohort, an average of around 250,000 unique TCR beta nucleotide sequences was sequenced per donor, of which about 20% were non-productive. A later genetic analysis took genome-wide SNP genotypes for about three fifths of the roughly 700 donors and used that subset as a discovery cohort. Along with the roughly 710-subject first cohort, a separate validation cohort of over a hundred different subjects was used. To predict cytomegalovirus infection status, the study brought together high-throughput TCR immunosequencing, statistical association of individual TCRs with disease status, and machine learning. An early release that covered about 600 HLA-typed donors contained around 330 gigabases of sequencing data and about 93 million unique TCR sequences. The number of donors typed differed by locus, with roughly 620-640 for A, B, C, DRB1 and DQB1, about 500 for DQA1, 600 to 610 for DPA1, and 472 for DPB1. A few DR-DQ haplotypes were treated as single units for association and clustering because of strong linkage in the cohort. The study aimed to test whether signatures of past pathogen exposure could be identified by cataloging public T cell receptors. Rather than drawing on any new phenotypic data, the later analysis identified candidate immune exposures from TCR beta sequences and the way those sequences occurred across donors.

There are 16 amino acids in the CDR3, from cysteine to phenylalanine inclusive. CDR3 DNA only is kept here, 48 bases in frame from base 1. The CDR1 and CDR2 encoded by the germline V gene are MGHRA and YSYEKL. Between the V and J ends, shortened by 4 bases and 0 bases respectively, the junction contains 12 bases. In total, approximately 610 healthy bone marrow donors made up the cohort. At the time of sampling, every cohort member was nominally healthy, though immune exposures that went unrecorded were likely present. The donor was CMV seronegative and was included in the group of a few hundred seronegative cohort members. A peripheral blood sample was collected from each donor, and TCR beta sequencing was performed on peripheral blood mononuclear cells. The Qiagen DNeasy Blood Extraction Kit was used to extract genomic DNA from the blood cell samples. General conclusions and limits of the study: An earlier analysis of approximately 590 of the donors showed that most TCR beta V segments appeared in productive rearrangements either about 90% or about 30% of the time, which broadly matched IMGT annotations. In a later genetic analysis, a missense DCLRE1C variant was associated with V-gene and J-gene trimming of TCR beta chains, and the association was replicated in an independent cohort. The authors suggested that the approach could potentially be extended to other disease states and immunological phenotypes. A later analysis found that most CMV-associated TCR beta chains appeared HLA-restricted, with HLA associations seemingly driven largely by CMV exposure. A later analysis reported that several top co-occurrence clusters appeared linked to parvovirus B19, influenza, CMV and Epstein-Barr virus. Correlated functional status among segregating V segments might reflect linkage disequilibrium, but an unknown experimental factor could not be ruled out. Some IMGT-functional V segments, including TRBV6-2 and TRBV6-3, could not be distinguished by the 87-base-pair reads and were therefore excluded. A group of highly shared sequence variants was considered likely to be a technical artifact of the sequencing pipeline. In a later analysis, HLA-associated TCR beta chains showed more clonal expansion and lower generation probabilities than non-associated chains that were equally common. Immune exposure information for the cohort was limited to CMV serostatus. In a later analysis, the rate of TCR association differed among HLA loci, with DRB1 alleles having the most associated TCRs and HLA-C alleles having the fewest. In vitro tests confirmed that a few of the cytomegalovirus-associated TCR beta chains recognize cytomegalovirus antigens. In this cohort, only TCR beta chains were sequenced, and detectable features were limited by the absence of alpha or paired-chain data. A further reported finding was that TCR beta sequences accurately predicted the HLA-A and HLA-B alleles for most subjects in the first cohort. When HLA alleles, especially DR and DQ, strongly co-occurred, TCR associations were difficult to assign to individual alleles. While some public TCRs were present in many individuals, most TCR sequences turned up only very rarely across donors. Roughly 15 rarely observed V segments, including chromosome 9 orphons, were excluded from the earlier analysis of about 610 of the donors because counts were too low. The presence/absence analyses assumed that sequencing depth was roughly uniform across donors, and that assumption may not be true. A total of 150 or so TCR beta chains were listed by the study as associated with cytomegalovirus. Because HLA typing was unavailable for some donors at each locus, only the typed subset was used in association tests. Compared with the approximately 710-donor mean, donors in an Asian-associated ancestry cluster had fewer N-insertions in productive TCRs, according to a later genetic analysis. Specific HLA alleles were associated with 16,951 TCR beta sequences at a false discovery rate of 0.05 in a later analysis. The classifier was reported to diagnose cytomegalovirus status with high specificity and sensitivity in both the original cohort and the validation cohort.

Receptors were amplified or captured by the immunoSEQ multiplex PCR assay. The multiplex PCR relied on a mix of 60 forward primers for TCR Vbeta segments and 13 reverse primers for TCR Jbeta segments. Amplification of the CDR3 region of rearranged TCR beta genes was performed with a multiplex PCR assay on genomic DNA. The amplified TCR beta libraries were sequenced on the Illumina HiSeq System as 87-base-pair reads. The original pipeline was this. Across the 500 to 750 repertoires, a later analysis counted approximately 83 million unique TCR beta chains, roughly 11 million of which were shared by at least two donors. To remove PCR and sequencing errors, raw reads were error-corrected and collapsed into unique sequences using a nearest-neighbor algorithm that merged closely related sequences. V, D and J gene segments were assigned by aligning CDR3 sequences to IMGT reference sequences. For a sequence to be retained, a match of at least six nucleotides to both a V gene segment and a J gene segment was required. A rearrangement was called productive if the CDR3 had no stop codons and remained in frame with V and J, and every other rearrangement was called non-productive. CDR3 was defined according to IMGT convention as the region running from the second conserved V-encoded cysteine to the conserved J-encoded phenylalanine. The earlier analysis of a few hundred of the donors excluded sequences that lacked an unambiguous match to a single V gene segment. In an earlier analysis of 450 to 750 of the donors, a V segment was called functional when productive rearrangements were above 56.7%, and segregating when the standard deviation between donors exceeded 5%. A statistical classification framework was built to diagnose cytomegalovirus status from the catalog of TCR beta chain sequences. A later analysis assigned V and J genes by comparing TCR nucleotide sequences with IMGT/GENE-DB human TR gene sequences. The TCRdist pipeline was used in a later analysis to assign CDR3 sequences and most-parsimonious VDJ recombination scenarios. A later analysis defined each TCR beta chain by its CDR3 amino acid sequence plus V-gene family, and excluded reads lacking a unique V-gene family. A later analysis removed nearly 600 highly shared, low-generation-probability nucleotide sequences to deal with suspected cross-contamination and a sequencing artifact. In a later analysis, a clonal expansion index was calculated for each public chain from normalized within-repertoire ranks of inferred template counts. A later analysis computed generation probabilities with a VDJ recombination model fitted to out-of-frame rearrangements, and checked the results against IGoR. Hypergeometric tests were used in a later analysis to score TCR-TCR, TCR-HLA and TCR-CMV co-occurrence, with a repertoire-size bias correction applied to the TCR pairs. A later analysis estimated false discovery rates by permuting HLA or CMV assignments 20 times. In a later analysis, co-occurring TCRs were grouped using DBSCAN, and TCRdist sequence similarity was added for clustering within HLA-allele-positive subsets. Repertoires with fewer than 30,000 or more than 120,000 public chains were left out of co-occurrence clustering, as were about 5 repertoires with anomalous nucleotide sharing. The immuneACCESS repertoire file appears here via TCRdb, limited to in-frame rearrangements. These files lack a portion of the clones; in checked studies, under half of the deficit traces to unresolved V genes, and the cause of the others is not known. The V and J calls and the clone size are those of that table, but D and trimming were determined from the DNA. For this sample the table gives under 150,000 clones, of which about 82% were detected only once. The ten largest account for approximately 1% of the sample.

The sequenced sample consisted of PBMCs. The TCR originated in a boy between 10 and 17 years old in good health and CMV-seronegative. The sequence links TRBV4-1 to TRBJ2-2, with a weak D call of TRBD1 (6 bases match). DNA sequence: TGCGCCAGCAGCCCAGGGGAACCTACGAACACCGGGGAGCTGTTTTTT. Its coded protein is CASSPGEPTNTGELFF.